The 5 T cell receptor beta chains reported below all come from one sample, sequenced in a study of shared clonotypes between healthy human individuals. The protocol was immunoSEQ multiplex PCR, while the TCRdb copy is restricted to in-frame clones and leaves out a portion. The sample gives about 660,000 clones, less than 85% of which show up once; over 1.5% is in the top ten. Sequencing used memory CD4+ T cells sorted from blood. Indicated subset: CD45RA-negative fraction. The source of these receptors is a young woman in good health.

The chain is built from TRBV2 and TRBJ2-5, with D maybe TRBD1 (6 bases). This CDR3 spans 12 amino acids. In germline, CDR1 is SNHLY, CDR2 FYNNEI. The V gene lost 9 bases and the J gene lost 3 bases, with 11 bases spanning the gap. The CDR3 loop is CASSTGKETQYF. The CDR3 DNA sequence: TGTGCCAGTAGCACAGGGAAAGAGACCCAGTACTTC. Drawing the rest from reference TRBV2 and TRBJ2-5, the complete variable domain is EPEVTQTPSHQVTQMGQEVILRCVPISNHLYFYWYRQILGQKVEFLVSFYNNEISEKSEIFDDQFSVERPDGSNFTLKIRSTKLEDSAMYFCASSTGKETQYFGPGTRLLVL.

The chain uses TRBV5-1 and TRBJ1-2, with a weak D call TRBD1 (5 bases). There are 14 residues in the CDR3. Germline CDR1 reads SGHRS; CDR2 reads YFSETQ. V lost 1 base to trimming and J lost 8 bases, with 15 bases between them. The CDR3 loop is CASSLSFQGSGYTF. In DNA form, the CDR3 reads TGCGCCAGCAGCTTGAGTTTTCAGGGAAGCGGCTACACCTTC.

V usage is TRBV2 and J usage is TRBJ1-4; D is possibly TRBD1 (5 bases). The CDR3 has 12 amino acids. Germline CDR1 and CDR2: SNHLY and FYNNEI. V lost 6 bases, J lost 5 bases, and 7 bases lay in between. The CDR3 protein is CASSRQNEKLFF. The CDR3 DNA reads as TGTGCCAGCAGCAGACAGAATGAAAAACTGTTTTTT.

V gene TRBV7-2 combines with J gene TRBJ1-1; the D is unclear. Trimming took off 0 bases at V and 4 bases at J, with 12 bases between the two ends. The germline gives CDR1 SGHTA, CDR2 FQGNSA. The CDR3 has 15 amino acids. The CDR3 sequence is CASSLAGKGGTEAFF. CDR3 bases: TGTGCCAGCAGCTTAGCAGGGAAAGGCGGCACTGAAGCTTTCTTT.

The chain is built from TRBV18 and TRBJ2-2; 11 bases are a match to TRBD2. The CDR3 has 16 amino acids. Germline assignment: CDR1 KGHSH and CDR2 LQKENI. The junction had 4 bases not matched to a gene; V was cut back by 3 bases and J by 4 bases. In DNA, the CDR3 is TGTGCCAGCTCACCGGCCGGGACTAGCGGCACCGGGGAGCTGTTTTTT. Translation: CASSPAGTSGTGELFF. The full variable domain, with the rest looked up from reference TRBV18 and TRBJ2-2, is NAGVMQNPRHLVRRRGQEARLRCSPMKGHSHVYWYRQLPEEGLKFMVYLQKENIIDESGMPKERFSAEFPKEGPSILRIQQVVRGDSAAYFCASSPAGTSGTGELFFGEGSRLTVL.